Sequencing of this T cell receptor (beta chain) was carried out in a study of cytomegalovirus exposure and HLA in healthy donors. PCR amplification relied on 60 Vbeta primers (plus 13 Jbeta primers). Sequencing used immunoSEQ multiplex PCR; TCRdb keeps in-frame clones, though not all of them. Of some 150,000 clones listed, over 65% are singletons. J was trimmed by 1 base and V by 1 base; bases with no gene match: 6. The CDR3 covers 16 residues. CDR1 is SGHNT and CDR2 is YYREEE in the germline V gene (reference sequence). What was sequenced was PBMCs. The TCR sequence derives from a female donor in good health and CMV-seronegative. The rearrangement joins TRBV5-4 to TRBJ2-5, with 8 bases aligning to TRBD2. The CDR3 protein is CASSLYTGGAQETQYF. CDR3 DNA: TGTGCCAGCAGCTTGTACACCGGGGGGGCCCAAGAGACCCAGTACTTC.